This entry lists 32 T cell receptor beta chains sequenced from one sample in a study of blood T cells in healthy people across ages. For the second PCR, which ran for 7 to 11 cycles, a sample-barcoded 5' primer and a J-beta primer mix were used. MiXCR, run by TCRdb on the 5' RACE reads, gives a single entry per CDR3 protein. The sample holds over 1,500,000 distinct CDR3 sequences, about 49% seen once. The sample comprised blood. Source of these receptors: a middle-aged woman in good health.

V gene TRBV3-1 combines with J gene TRBJ2-1; D uncertain. The CDR3 contains 13 residues. Germline CDR1 is LGHDT and CDR2 is YNNKEL (reference sequence). The ends were cut back, 3 bases at V and 10 bases at J, with 13 bases in the middle. CDR3 sequence (DNA): TGTGCCAGCAGCCACATGTACTCCTACGAGCAGTTCTTC. It codes for CASSHMYSYEQFF.

V and J are TRBV20-1 and TRBJ2-1; 8 bases match TRBD2. This CDR3 has 14 amino acids. V was pared by 5 bases and J by 5 bases, with 8 bases of the junction left unmatched. Germline assignment: CDR1 DFQATT and CDR2 SNEGSKA (reference sequence). The CDR3 DNA reads as TGCAGTGCTCTGGGCGCGGGGGGTGACAATGAGCAGTTCTTC. This encodes CSALGAGGDNEQFF.

This clonotype has just one count. The V and J genes are TRBV20-1 and TRBJ2-3; the D is unclear. Trimming removed 0 bases from V and 4 bases from J, with 8 bases in between. This CDR3 region has 13 residues. Germline CDR1 reads DFQATT; CDR2 reads SNEGSKA (reference sequence). This CDR3 reads CSARDPVADTQYF. CDR3 nucleotide sequence: TGCAGTGCTAGAGATCCGGTAGCAGATACGCAGTATTTT.

The chain couples TRBV4-3 to TRBJ2-1, with 7 nucleotides matching TRBD1. Losses at the gene ends were 4 bases for V and 0 bases for J; bases not matched to a gene: 6. CDR3 size: 16 residues. Germline loops: CDR1 LGHNA, CDR2 YSLEER. CDR3 sequence reads: CASSPTGKSSYNEQFF. The CDR3 nucleotides read TGCGCCAGCAGCCCGACAGGGAAAAGCTCCTACAATGAGCAGTTCTTC.

J is TRBJ2-4 and V is TRBV20-1; D uncertain. The germline V gene encodes CDR1 DFQATT and CDR2 SNEGSKA (reference sequence). The germline V and J ends were trimmed by 7 bases and 0 bases, with 16 bases remaining between them. This CDR3 region has 15 residues. The CDR3: CSVLYETIAKNIQYF. The CDR3 nucleotides are TGCAGTGTCCTTTATGAAACTATAGCCAAAAACATTCAGTACTTC.

This clonotype occurred a few times. The chain couples TRBV20-1 to TRBJ2-3, with 9 positions matching TRBD2. V lost 5 bases, J lost 5 bases, and 11 bases stayed unmatched. Germline CDR1 DFQATT, CDR2 SNEGSKA (reference sequence). This CDR3 comprises 15 residues. Here the CDR3 DNA reads TGCAGTGCTTCCGGACTAGCGCGGGGGTTAGATACGCAGTATTTT. Residues: CSASGLARGLDTQYF.

This clonotype has only one observation. The chain links TRBV4-3 to TRBJ2-1; either TRBD1 or TRBD2 may fit D (5 bases each). Germline-derived CDR1 and CDR2 are LGHNA and YSLEER. This CDR3 spans 15 amino acids. V dropped 3 bases and J dropped 4 bases, with 13 bases sitting between them. The CDR3 reads CASSHVGGAYNEQFF. CDR3 nucleotide sequence: TGCGCCAGCAGCCATGTTGGGGGAGCTTACAATGAGCAGTTCTTC.

The chain employs TRBV13 and TRBJ2-1, with 15 nucleotides matching TRBD2. The CDR3 totals 16 residues. V shed 5 bases, J shed 7 bases, and the junction held 6 bases outside the gene matches. Germline assignment: CDR1 PRHDT and CDR2 FYEKMQ (reference sequence). CDR3 loop: CASSPFGTSGGNEQFF. The CDR3 nucleotides are TGTGCCAGCAGCCCCTTCGGGACTAGCGGGGGGAATGAGCAGTTCTTC. Filled out from reference TRBV13 and TRBJ2-1, the complete variable domain reads AAGVIQSPRHLIKEKRETATLKCYPIPRHDTVYWYQQGPGQDPQFLISFYEKMQSDKGSIPDRFSAQQFSDYHSELNMSSLELGDSALYFCASSPFGTSGGNEQFFGPGTRLTVL.

Points on this clonotype: A read error may be the cause here, since a much bigger clone is one base away. V and J are TRBV7-9 and TRBJ2-1; TRBD2 matches 13 bases. Matching the DNA end better, TRBJ2-7 makes the J call doubtful. The germline V gene encodes CDR1 SEHNR and CDR2 FQNEAQ (reference sequence). CDR3 length equals 15 residues. The CDR3 reads CASSLTSGGANEQYF. The CDR3 nucleotides are TGTGCCAGCAGCTTAACTAGCGGGGGGGCCAATGAGCAGTACTTC.

Only a few counts were recorded for this clonotype. The CDR3 loop is CSATTDRKQYF. In DNA form, the CDR3 reads TGCAGTGCTACTACGGACCGCAAGCAGTACTTC. This chain links TRBV20-1 with TRBJ2-7; D gene uncertain. The germline V gene has CDR1 DFQATT and CDR2 SNEGSKA (reference sequence). This CDR3 is 11 amino acids long. Trimming stripped 4 bases from V and 8 bases from J, with 12 bases between.

The chain is built from TRBV5-1 and TRBJ1-1; no definite D call. This CDR3 is built from 14 residues. Between the trimmed V and J ends, which lost 3 bases and 3 bases, there was a span of 12 bases. The germline CDR1 and CDR2 sequences are SGHRS and YFSETQ. The CDR3 sequence is CASSSPHSDTEAFF. CDR3 DNA: TGCGCCAGCAGCTCACCACATTCGGACACTGAAGCTTTCTTT.

The chain couples TRBV4-3 to TRBJ1-2, with 7 nucleotides matching TRBD1. Germline V gives CDR1 LGHNA, CDR2 YSLEER. V dropped 1 base and J dropped 8; count of bases not matched to a gene: 13. This CDR3 comprises 16 residues. DNA of the CDR3: TGCGCCAGCAGCCAAGGAGTCTCTAGACAGACAGGGGGCTACACCTTC. It specifies CASSQGVSRQTGGYTF.

This chain joins TRBV27 and TRBJ2-7, with 7 positions matching TRBD2. Germline V gene lookup returns CDR1 MNHEY and CDR2 SMNVEV (reference sequence). The CDR3 has 14 amino acids. Trimming took 7 bases from V and 4 from J; bases not matched to a gene: 10. The CDR3 DNA follows: TGTGCCAGCAAGAGGGCTAGCGGAACTTACGAGCAGTACTTC. This translates into CASKRASGTYEQYF.

The V call is TRBV27, the J call TRBJ2-7, with 7 bases lining up with TRBD1. CDR3 length equals 15 residues. Germline loops: CDR1 MNHEY, CDR2 SMNVEV (reference sequence). The junction had 12 bases not matched to a gene; V was cut back by 6 bases and J by 4 bases. CDR3 in amino acids: CASSEIGRGQYEQYF. The CDR3, as DNA: TGTGCCAGCAGCGAAATTGGAAGGGGACAGTACGAGCAGTACTTC.

This chain links TRBV5-6 with TRBJ2-3; 8 nucleotides line up with TRBD1. Germline V gene sequence: CDR1 SGHDT, CDR2 YYEEEE. This CDR3 has 15 residues. V was clipped by 4 bases and J by 3 bases; unmatched bases: 7. For the CDR3, the DNA is TGTGCCAGCAGCGTGACAGGGGCCGTTACAGATACGCAGTATTTT. This gives the protein CASSVTGAVTDTQYF.

This chain links TRBV7-2 with TRBJ1-2; maybe TRBD1 (5 bases). The CDR3 is made up of 16 amino acids. CDR1 and CDR2 (germline): SGHTA, FQGNSA. V dropped 5 bases and J dropped 0 bases, with 16 bases sitting between them. CDR3 sequence: CASSPGEGTPNYGYTF. In nucleotides, the CDR3 is TGTGCCAGCAGCCCAGGAGAGGGGACTCCTAACTATGGCTACACCTTC.

The chain is built from TRBV12-5 and TRBJ2-7; perhaps TRBD1 as D (6 bases). The CDR3 spans 16 residues. The germline gives CDR1 LGHNT, CDR2 FRNRAP. Trimming removed 2 bases from V and 4 bases from J, with 18 bases in between. DNA of the CDR3: TGTGCTAGTGGTTTGCGGGTACAGGGCAACCTGTACGAGCAGTACTTC. Translated, it gives CASGLRVQGNLYEQYF.

J is TRBJ2-3 and V is TRBV5-1, with 12 bases identical to TRBD2. The CDR3 contains 18 residues. In germline, CDR1 is SGHRS, CDR2 YFSETQ. The V segment lost 1 base and the J segment 2 bases; nucleotides outside the gene matches: 8. In DNA form, the CDR3 reads TGCGCCAGCAGCTTGTCTAGCGGGGGGGCCGTCAACACAGATACGCAGTATTTT. Its translation is CASSLSSGGAVNTDTQYF.

This clonotype turned up a few times. The chain recombines TRBV7-2 with TRBJ2-1; 10 bases fit TRBD2. V gave up 4 bases and J gave up 2 bases; unmatched junction bases: 8. CDR1 and CDR2 (germline): SGHTA, FQGNSA. The CDR3 contains 17 residues. CDR3 sequence: CASSSSRLAGAYNEQFF. The DNA for the CDR3 is TGTGCCAGCAGCTCCTCTCGGCTAGCGGGGGCCTACAATGAGCAGTTCTTC.

The rearrangement joins TRBV4-3 to TRBJ2-1, with TRBD2 matching over 9 bases. V dropped 0 bases and J dropped 6; count of bases not matched to a gene: 3. The CDR3 extends over 15 amino acids. Germline V gives CDR1 LGHNA, CDR2 YSLEER. CDR3 sequence (DNA): TGCGCCAGCAGCCAAGAAGGACTAGCGCCCAATGAGCAGTTCTTC. Translated: CASSQEGLAPNEQFF.

This chain joins TRBV7-2 and TRBJ2-1; 10 bases are a match to TRBD1. Germline CDR1 reads SGHTA; CDR2 reads FQGNSA. This CDR3 spans 16 amino acids. The V gene end was trimmed by 4 bases and the J gene end by 5 bases; junction bases not matched to a gene: 8. The chain's CDR3 is CASSWAGTGVDNEQFF. The CDR3 nucleotides are TGTGCCAGCAGCTGGGCCGGGACAGGGGTCGACAATGAGCAGTTCTTC.

The chain is built from TRBV4-2 and TRBJ2-5, with D maybe TRBD2 (5 bases). Germline CDR1 LGHNA, CDR2 YNFKEQ. The CDR3 loop spans 16 amino acids. V was shortened by 0 bases and J by 1 base, with 12 bases between the two germline ends. CDR3 amino acids: CASSQEFRAGQETQYF. The CDR3 DNA sequence: TGTGCCAGCAGCCAAGAATTCCGGGCGGGCCAAGAGACCCAGTACTTC.

The CDR3 coding sequence is TGTGCCAGCAGCTTGGCACGGGGGGCCCGAACAGATACGCAGTATTTT. Protein sequence: CASSLARGARTDTQYF. V usage is TRBV5-4 and J usage is TRBJ2-3, with D possibly TRBD2 on 7 matching bases. Trimming removed 0 bases from V and 3 bases from J, with 14 bases in between. The CDR3 totals 16 residues. CDR1 and CDR2 (germline): SGHNT, YYREEE (reference sequence).

This clonotype turned up a few times. The rearrangement uses TRBV10-3 and TRBJ2-3; a weak D match, TRBD1 (5 bases). Trimming left V 2 bases short and J 3 bases short, with 12 bases between. The CDR3 length is 15 residues. Per the germline V gene, CDR1 is ENHRY and CDR2 is SYGVKD. CDR3 protein: CAISEGALVTDTQYF. The CDR3, as DNA: TGTGCCATCAGTGAGGGGGCGTTGGTGACAGATACGCAGTATTTT.

This chain links TRBV7-3 with TRBJ1-2, with 7 bases that match TRBD1. The V gene end was trimmed by 5 bases and the J gene end by 8 bases; junction bases not matched to a gene: 8. CDR3 length: 13 residues. The germline V gene has CDR1 SGHTA and CDR2 FQGTGA. The CDR3 loop reads CASSITGEGGYTF. The CDR3 coding sequence is TGTGCCAGCAGCATTACAGGGGAGGGGGGCTACACCTTC.

This clonotype was seen a handful of times. The chain carries TRBV25-1 and TRBJ2-5; D unclear. The last part of the DNA fits TRBJ2-7 better; the J call may be wrong. This CDR3 is built from 16 residues. From germline, CDR1 is MGHDK and CDR2 SYGVNS. CDR3 region: CASSELDGVVGSEQYF. The CDR3 bases are TGTGCCAGCAGTGAATTAGATGGAGTCGTAGGTAGCGAGCAGTACTTC.

This chain connects TRBV6-2 or TRBV6-3 to TRBJ2-3; a possible D gene is TRBD1 (6 bases). In germline, CDR1 is MNHEY, CDR2 SVGEGT. The CDR3 is 15 amino acids. Trimming took 2 bases from V and 2 from J, leaving 11 bases between them. CDR3 sequence (DNA): TGTGCCAGCAGTTACCTGGGACACGACACAGATACGCAGTATTTT. Protein sequence: CASSYLGHDTDTQYF.

V usage is TRBV20-1 and J usage is TRBJ2-7; a possible D gene is TRBD1 (7 bases). This CDR3 has 13 residues. In germline, CDR1 is DFQATT, CDR2 SNEGSKA (reference sequence). Trimming left V 6 bases short and J 5 bases short, with 17 bases between. For the CDR3, the DNA is TGCAGTGCCTCCCTAGGGGGCGGGAACGAGCAGTACTTC. This encodes CSASLGGGNEQYF.

The chain joins TRBV7-3 to TRBJ2-1; 12 nucleotides agree with TRBD2. CDR3 length: 13 residues. V dropped 5 bases and J dropped 15; count of bases not matched to a gene: 8. Germline lookup yields CDR1 SGHTA and CDR2 FQGTGA. The CDR3 is CASSVTSGGTSFF. The CDR3 bases are TGTGCCAGCAGCGTTACTAGCGGGGGGACTTCGTTCTTC.

This clonotype occurred many times. This chain uses TRBV28 with TRBJ2-7, with unresolved D. The CDR3 is 11 residues long. Germline V CDR1 and CDR2: MDHEN, SYDVKM. V lost 4 bases, J lost 2 bases, and 3 bases lay in between. CDR3 protein: CASSWTYEQYF. CDR3 DNA sequence: TGTGCCAGCAGTTGGACCTACGAGCAGTACTTC. The full variable domain, completed using reference TRBV28 and TRBJ2-7, is DVKVTQSSRYLVKRTGEKVFLECVQDMDHENMFWYRQDPGLGLRLIYFSYDVKMKEKGDIPEGYSVSREKKERFSLILESASTNQTSMYLCASSWTYEQYFGPGTRLTVT.

About this clonotype itself: A read error is possible here, since a much larger clone lies one base away. The J gene is TRBJ2-1, the V gene TRBV11-1; the match to TRBD2 covers 13 bases. CDR1 and CDR2 (germline): SGHAT, FQDESV (reference sequence). The length of the CDR3 is 21 residues. The CDR3 spells CANSSPVRGLAGPSSYNEQFF. The CDR3 bases are TGTGCCAACAGCTCCCCTGTCCGGGGACTAGCGGGACCTAGCTCCTACAATGAGCAGTTCTTC.

This clonotype was seen at least ten times. The chain is built from TRBV29-1 and TRBJ2-1; maybe TRBD1 (5 bases). V gave up 8 bases and J gave up 4 bases, with 12 bases separating them. The length of the CDR3 is 12 residues. CDR1 and CDR2 (germline): SQVTM, ANQGSEA. CDR3 nucleotides: TGCAGCTCCAGGGTACCGTACAATGAGCAGTTCTTC. It codes for CSSRVPYNEQFF.